This passage covers 23 T cell receptor beta chains from one sample sequenced in a study of blood T cell repertoires in COVID-19. Repertoires were generated with immunoSEQ multiplex PCR, while TCRdb's copy carries only in-frame clones and drops some. The table lists some 210,000 clones, around 80% of them singletons. The sequenced sample was peripheral blood. The receptors shown here come from a woman aged 40 to 55 with acute or convalescent COVID-19.

The chain carries TRBV19 and TRBJ1-1; no definite D call. V gave up 6 bases and J gave up 0 bases, with 8 bases separating them. Germline assignment: CDR1 LNHDA and CDR2 SQIVND (reference sequence). This CDR3 is built from 13 residues. The CDR3 here is CASSPVMNTEAFF. The CDR3 region has the DNA TGTGCCAGTAGCCCCGTTATGAACACTGAAGCTTTCTTT.

This rearrangement joins TRBV5-6 to TRBJ2-1; 11 positions match TRBD2. The germline CDR1 and CDR2 sequences are SGHDT and YYEEEE. This CDR3 spans 18 amino acids. V lost 2 bases and J lost 2; bases outside the gene matches: 9. DNA for the CDR3: TGTGCCAGCAGCTTCGAGACTAGCGGGATCGGGGCCTACAATGAGCAGTTCTTC. Translated, it gives CASSFETSGIGAYNEQFF.

This clone has just a few counts. The rearrangement uses TRBV5-6 and TRBJ1-2; D gene uncertain. Looked up from germline, CDR1 is SGHDT and CDR2 is YYEEEE. CDR3 length: 14 amino acids. The ends were cut back, 1 base at V and 1 base at J, with 8 bases in the middle. The CDR3 reads CASSLYPSNYGYTF. The CDR3 coding sequence is TGTGCCAGCAGCTTGTATCCGAGTAACTATGGCTACACCTTC. The full variable domain, with the rest looked up from reference TRBV5-6 and TRBJ1-2, is DAGVTQSPTHLIKTRGQQVTLRCSPKSGHDTVSWYQQALGQGPQFIFQYYEEEERQRGNFPDRFSGHQFPNYSSELNVNALLLGDSALYLCASSLYPSNYGYTFGSGTRLTVV.

This rearrangement joins TRBV18 to TRBJ1-1; perhaps TRBD1 as D (5 bases). The CDR3 loop spans 13 amino acids. V was trimmed by 5 bases and J by 2 bases, leaving 9 bases between them. Germline V gives CDR1 KGHSH, CDR2 LQKENI. CDR3 in amino acids: CASSYDRNTEAFF. The CDR3 DNA is TGTGCCAGCTCATATGACAGAAACACTGAAGCTTTCTTT.

The gene calls are TRBV5-4 and TRBJ1-1; weak D call: TRBD1 (6 bases). CDR3 length equals 15 residues. CDR1 is SGHNT, CDR2 YYREEE, per germline (reference sequence). V was pared by 0 bases and J by 5 bases, with 14 bases between. Written as DNA, the CDR3 is TGTGCCAGCAGCTTGGGTGATGGGGGCCGGACTGAAGCTTTCTTT. It translates to CASSLGDGGRTEAFF.

In the case of this clone: Other DNA sequences in the same sample also yield this CDR3. J is TRBJ2-3 and V is TRBV3-1 (or the pseudogene TRBV3-2); no definite D call. Germline V lookup: CDR1 LGHDT, CDR2 YNNKEL (reference sequence). Between the trimmed V and J ends, which lost 2 bases and 4 bases, there was a span of 7 bases. The CDR3 extends over 13 amino acids. The CDR3 region has the DNA TGTGCCAGCAGCCAATTTGAGGCAGATACGCAGTATTTT. Residues: CASSQFEADTQYF.

The chain joins TRBV7-2 to TRBJ2-7; maybe TRBD1 (6 bases). The germline CDR1 and CDR2 sequences are SGHTA and FQGNSA. V shed 5 bases and J shed 3 bases, with 11 bases lying between them. This CDR3 has 13 amino acids. The CDR3 spells CASSPGQIYEQYF. CDR3 coding DNA: TGTGCCAGCAGCCCAGGACAGATCTACGAGCAGTACTTC.

The CDR3: CASSEPSGRAPCTQYF. CDR3 nucleotide sequence: TGCGCCAGCAGTGAGCCTAGCGGGAGGGCCCCTTGTACGCAGTATTTT. The rearrangement links TRBV10-2 to TRBJ2-3; TRBD2 aligns across 12 bases. Looked up from germline, CDR1 is WSHSY and CDR2 is SAAADI. Losses at the gene ends were 2 bases for V and 8 bases for J; bases not matched to a gene: 8. The CDR3 extends over 16 amino acids.

In its sample, this clone was seen once. The J gene is TRBJ1-6, the V gene TRBV6-5, with TRBD1 matching over 12 bases. The junction had 2 bases not matched to a gene; V was cut back by 10 bases and J by 7 bases. The CDR3 totals 13 residues. Germline CDR1 is MNHEY and CDR2 is SVGAGI. This CDR3 is CAIGTGGNSPLHF. CDR3 DNA: TGTGCCATAGGGACAGGGGGCAATTCACCCCTCCACTTT.

This sequence joins TRBV12-3 or TRBV12-4 and TRBJ1-2; possible D gene TRBD1, 6 bases. Trimming took off 7 bases at V and 4 bases at J, with 13 bases between the two ends. The CDR3 length is 13 residues. The CDR3 coding sequence is TGTGCCAGCACGAAGGGGGGGACCTATGGCTACACCTTC. Translating it yields CASTKGGTYGYTF.

The CDR3 loop reads CASSTYRGGYEQYF. The CDR3 coding sequence is TGTGCCAGTAGTACCTACAGGGGTGGGTACGAGCAGTACTTC. The chain joins TRBV19 to TRBJ2-7; the match to TRBD1 covers 7 bases. V dropped 4 bases and J dropped 4; count of bases not matched to a gene: 7. The CDR3 spans 14 residues. CDR1 LNHDA and CDR2 SQIVND come from the germline V gene (reference sequence).

This rearrangement joins TRBV5-8 to TRBJ2-1; the match to TRBD1 covers 10 bases. CDR3 length: 15 amino acids. The germline V gene encodes CDR1 SGHTS and CDR2 YDEGEE. V was clipped by 5 bases and J by 2 bases; unmatched bases: 4. The CDR3 sequence: CASRRDRGPYNEQFF. In nucleotides, the CDR3 is TGTGCCAGCAGGCGAGACAGGGGGCCCTACAATGAGCAGTTCTTC.

The chain employs TRBV18 and TRBJ2-7; 11 positions match TRBD2. The junction had 0 bases not matched to a gene; V was cut back by 3 bases and J by 2 bases. Germline CDR1 KGHSH, CDR2 LQKENI. There are 14 residues in the CDR3. CDR3 region: CASSPSGRAYEQYF. The CDR3 nucleotides are TGTGCCAGCTCACCTAGCGGGAGGGCCTACGAGCAGTACTTC.

The genes are TRBV4-3 and TRBJ1-1; no definite D call. The length of the CDR3 is 15 residues. Trimming took 0 bases from V and 1 from J, leaving 9 bases between them. Germline V gives CDR1 LGHNA, CDR2 YSLEER. The CDR3 coding sequence is TGCGCCAGCAGCCAAGAGGCTCGCAGGAACACTGAAGCTTTCTTT. Translating gives CASSQEARRNTEAFF.

The V and J genes are TRBV7-3 and TRBJ2-3; 9 bases fit TRBD2. Germline values: CDR1 SGHTA, CDR2 FQGTGA. The CDR3 covers 16 residues. The J segment lost 2 bases and the V segment lost 4 bases, leaving 7 bases of the junction unmatched. CDR3 coding DNA: TGTGCCAGCAGCTCCCGCGCGGGGGGGGACACAGATACGCAGTATTTT. Translating gives CASSSRAGGDTDTQYF. Full variable domain (remainder filled in from reference TRBV7-3 and TRBJ2-3): GAGVSQTPSNKVTEKGKYVELRCDPISGHTALYWYRQSLGQGPEFLIYFQGTGAADDSGLPNDRFFAVRPEGSVSTLKIQRTERGDSAVYLCASSSRAGGDTDTQYFGPGTRLTVL.

The CDR3 DNA reads as TGTGCCAGCAGTGAATATGCAGATATGAACACTGAAGCTTTCTTT. Translated, it gives CASSEYADMNTEAFF. The chain carries TRBV25-1 and TRBJ1-1; D call uncertain. The CDR3 consists of 15 residues. The V and J ends lost 0 bases and 0 bases respectively, with 8 bases between them. The germline CDR1 and CDR2 sequences are MGHDK and SYGVNS.

This clone came up once. This sequence joins TRBV6-6 and TRBJ1-1, with 8 bases that match TRBD1. With V trimmed by 7 bases and J by 3 bases, 7 bases remained unmatched. CDR3 length: 14 amino acids. Germline CDR1 is MNHNY and CDR2 is SVGAGI (reference sequence). The CDR3 coding sequence is TGTGCCAGCACAGACAGGGGAGTGGACACTGAAGCTTTCTTT. The encoded protein is CASTDRGVDTEAFF.

The genes are TRBV18 and TRBJ2-7, with TRBD2 identical over 12 bases. The germline gives CDR1 KGHSH, CDR2 LQKENI. V shed 5 bases and J 7 bases; nucleotides not matched to a gene: 12. The CDR3 sequence is 16 residues long. For the CDR3, the DNA is TGTGCCAGCTCAACGTCCCCTAGCGGGGGGGCCCCAGAGCAGTACTTC. This sequence encodes CASSTSPSGGAPEQYF. The full variable domain, in which reference TRBV18 and TRBJ2-7 provide the parts outside the CDR3, is NAGVMQNPRHLVRRRGQEARLRCSPMKGHSHVYWYRQLPEEGLKFMVYLQKENIIDESGMPKERFSAEFPKEGPSILRIQQVVRGDSAAYFCASSTSPSGGAPEQYFGPGTRLTVT.

The chain couples TRBV30 to TRBJ1-1; D unclear. Germline V CDR1 and CDR2: GTSNPN, SVGIG (reference sequence). V was pared by 5 bases and J by 2 bases, with 12 bases between. The CDR3 covers 13 residues. The CDR3 nucleotides are TGTGCCTGGGCCCGTGCAGGAAACACTGAAGCTTTCTTT. It is translated as CAWARAGNTEAFF.

Concerning this clone itself: The germline gene is not matched at one end of the junction; a read error may be the cause. The V call is TRBV5-1, the J call TRBJ1-5; D unresolved. The CDR3 is 15 residues long. Germline loops: CDR1 SGHRS, CDR2 YFSETQ. CDR3 sequence (DNA): TGCGCCAGCAGCTTGGGAGGATATAGCGATCAGCCCCAGCATTTT. This translates into CASSLGGYSDQPQHF.

The genes are TRBV9 and TRBJ1-1; 7 positions match TRBD1. V was pared by 0 bases and J by 11 bases, with 19 bases of the junction left unmatched. Germline V gene lookup returns CDR1 SGDLS and CDR2 YYNGEE. There are 17 residues in the CDR3. CDR3 bases: TGTGCCAGCAGCGTAGCTCCCTCGACAGGGCTTCCCAGGGCGGCTTTCTTT. Translated: CASSVAPSTGLPRAAFF.

This rearrangement joins TRBV5-1 to TRBJ2-3; 11 bases are shared with TRBD1. The germline CDR1 and CDR2 sequences are SGHRS and YFSETQ. Trimming removed 4 bases from V and 5 bases from J; junction bases left unmatched: 9. The CDR3 totals 16 residues. The CDR3, as DNA: TGCGCCAGCAGCGCCTCGGGACAGGGGGTGGGAGATACGCAGTATTTT. This translates into CASSASGQGVGDTQYF. The variable domain in full, completed from reference TRBV5-1 and TRBJ2-3, reads KAGVTQTPRYLIKTRGQQVTLSCSPISGHRSVSWYQQTPGQGLQFLFEYFSETQRNKGNFPGRFSGRQFSNSRSEMNVSTLELGDSALYLCASSASGQGVGDTQYFGPGTRLTVL.

CDR3 amino acids: CASSETSDRGRGGYTF. The DNA of the CDR3 is TGTGCCAGCAGTGAAACCTCGGACAGGGGGCGAGGTGGCTACACCTTC. This rearrangement joins TRBV2 to TRBJ1-2; 11 bases agree with TRBD1. CDR1 is SNHLY, CDR2 FYNNEI, per germline. V was pared by 2 bases and J by 7 bases, with 9 bases of the junction left unmatched. The CDR3 runs 16 residues.